Listed here is a single T cell receptor beta chain. The Seattle patients joined while their infection was active and were tracked longitudinally afterward. In the authors' methods: Estimated nucleated cell counts came from reference gene primer amplification. Libraries were prepared by immunoSEQ multiplex PCR; TCRdb keeps only in-frame clonotypes and omits some of them. The V and J calls and clone size were taken over from that table, and D and trimming were inferred from the DNA. The profile covers some 350,000 clones, with more than 75% appearing a single time and about 6% taken by the ten largest. CDR1 LNHDA and CDR2 SQIVND come from the germline V gene (reference sequence). This CDR3 is built from 15 residues. V lost 7 bases to trimming and J lost 7 bases, with 20 bases between them. The entry originates in a study of blood T cell repertoires in COVID-19. As for the study in general: COVID-19 samples from acute and convalescent phases originated in the United States, Italy and Spain. PBMCs, B-cell-depleted T cells, or T cells were the source of the cDNA or gDNA that made up the material.

V and J are TRBV19 and TRBJ1-5, with TRBD1 as a possible D gene (6 bases). The clonotype comes from a woman aged 50 to 60 with COVID-19, enrolled during active disease. Specimen: peripheral blood. The CDR3 DNA is TGTGCCAGTATCGGTTGGGGGGGCATGGGGCAGCCCCAGCATTTT. It codes for CASIGWGGMGQPQHF. The variable domain in full, completed from reference TRBV19 and TRBJ1-5, reads DGGITQSPKYLFRKEGQNVTLSCEQNLNHDAMYWYRQDPGQGLRLIYYSQIVNDFQKGDIAEGYSVSREKKESFPLTVTSAQKNPTAFYLCASIGWGGMGQPQHFGDGTRLSIL.